These 22 T cell receptor beta chains share one sample of origin, sequenced in a study of blood T cell repertoires in COVID-19. TCRdb's table, derived via immunoSEQ multiplex PCR, lists solely in-frame clones and lacks some. The table lists some 46,000 clones, roughly 88% of them singletons. The source material was peripheral blood. These receptors all come from a man aged 50 to 59 with acute or convalescent COVID-19.

The chain combines TRBV3-1 (or the pseudogene TRBV3-2) with TRBJ1-1; the match to TRBD1 covers 9 bases. The V gene's germline CDR1 is LGHDT and CDR2 YNNKEL (reference sequence). The CDR3 spans 15 residues. V was clipped by 1 base and J by 9 bases; unmatched bases: 9. The CDR3 loop is CASSQGLGQGNKAFF. The CDR3 coding sequence is TGTGCCAGCAGCCAAGGCCTAGGACAGGGGAATAAAGCTTTCTTT.

The chain links TRBV5-4 to TRBJ2-7, with 10 bases aligning to TRBD2. The CDR3 sequence is 15 residues long. Germline lookup yields CDR1 SGHNT and CDR2 YYREEE (reference sequence). The V and J ends lost 4 bases and 2 bases, in that order; junction bases with no gene match: 6. CDR3 sequence: CASSRSGGQAYEQYF. As DNA, the CDR3 is TGTGCCAGCAGCCGTAGCGGGGGGCAAGCCTACGAGCAGTACTTC. Together with reference TRBV5-4 and TRBJ2-7, the CDR3 gives the full variable domain: ETGVTQSPTHLIKTRGQQVTLRCSSQSGHNTVSWYQQALGQGPQFIFQYYREEENGRGNFPPRFSGLQFPNYSSELNVNALELDDSALYLCASSRSGGQAYEQYFGPGTRLTVT.

The chain has TRBV9 and TRBJ2-7, with TRBD2 identical over 8 bases. This CDR3 is built from 16 residues. J gave up 3 bases and V 0 bases, and 8 bases lay outside the gene matches. The V gene's germline CDR1 is SGDLS and CDR2 YYNGEE. CDR3 sequence (DNA): TGTGCCAGCAGCGTAGTTGATAGCGGGGTAATCTACGAGCAGTACTTC. Its translation: CASSVVDSGVIYEQYF.

J is TRBJ1-2 and V is TRBV7-8; TRBD1 matches at 9 bases. This CDR3 region has 13 residues. Unmatched junction bases numbered 10, after V lost 4 bases and J lost 13 bases. From germline, CDR1 is SGHVS and CDR2 FQNEAQ. In nucleotides, the CDR3 is TGTGCCAGCAGCTCCCGGACAGGGGTTTTTGGCACCTTC. As protein: CASSSRTGVFGTF.

The rearrangement joins TRBV6-6 to TRBJ1-2; 9 bases are shared with TRBD1. The CDR3 is made up of 15 amino acids. Trimming took 5 bases from V and 0 from J; bases not matched to a gene: 4. Germline CDR1 MNHNY, CDR2 SVGAGI (reference sequence). The CDR3 coding sequence is TGTGCCAGCAGTCCGGACAGGGGAACTAACTATGGCTACACCTTC. The encoded protein is CASSPDRGTNYGYTF.

The gene calls are TRBV6-6 and TRBJ1-1; D ambiguous. Germline CDR1 reads MNHNY; CDR2 reads SVGAGI (reference sequence). Deletions cut 2 bases from V and 0 bases from J, with 7 bases between. This CDR3 has 14 residues. The CDR3 nucleotides are TGTGCCAGCAGTTACGGGCTACTGAACACTGAAGCTTTCTTT. Amino acid sequence: CASSYGLLNTEAFF.

The rearrangement joins TRBV28 to TRBJ1-2; D not certain. V gave up 5 bases and J gave up 8 bases, with 15 bases separating them. Looked up from germline, CDR1 is MDHEN and CDR2 is SYDVKM. CDR3 length equals 13 residues. The CDR3 nucleotides are TGTGCCAGCAGTCCTTCTTTAGTATTCGGCTACACCTTC. This gives the protein CASSPSLVFGYTF.

V usage is TRBV18 and J usage is TRBJ1-5, with 9 bases fitting TRBD1. Germline CDR1 KGHSH, CDR2 LQKENI. With V trimmed by 3 bases and J by 4 bases, 7 bases remained unmatched. The CDR3 covers 16 residues. For the CDR3, the DNA is TGTGCCAGCTCACCCAACCCGACAGGGGGTAATCAGCCCCAGCATTTT. Translating gives CASSPNPTGGNQPQHF.

CDR3 protein: CASSQGRGNTIYF. The CDR3, as DNA: TGTGCCAGCAGTCAGGGAAGGGGAAACACCATATATTTT. J is TRBJ1-3 and V is TRBV6-5; D may be TRBD1 (5 bases). Deletions cut 5 bases from V and 4 bases from J, with 9 bases between. The V gene's germline CDR1 is MNHEY and CDR2 SVGAGI. This CDR3 comprises 13 residues.

The chain is built from TRBV20-1 and TRBJ2-1; D unclear. Germline assignment: CDR1 DFQATT and CDR2 SNEGSKA (reference sequence). Trimming took off 5 bases at V and 6 bases at J, with 8 bases between the two ends. The CDR3 covers 11 residues. The CDR3 coding sequence is TGCAGTGCTCGAGCCCTCAATGAGCAGTTCTTC. The encoded protein is CSARALNEQFF.

The chain couples TRBV14 to TRBJ2-3, with D tentatively TRBD2 (6 bases). The CDR3 is made up of 16 amino acids. Trimming stripped 4 bases from V and 2 bases from J, with 16 bases between. Looked up from germline, CDR1 is SGHDN and CDR2 is FVKESK. In DNA, the CDR3 is TGTGCCAGCAGCCCCGGGGACTTCTACTCCACAGATACGCAGTATTTT. It is translated as CASSPGDFYSTDTQYF. Using reference TRBV14 and TRBJ2-3 for the parts outside the CDR3, the full variable domain is EAGVTQFPSHSVIEKGQTVTLRCDPISGHDNLYWYRRVMGKEIKFLLHFVKESKQDESGMPNNRFLAERTGGTYSTLKVQPAELEDSGVYFCASSPGDFYSTDTQYFGPGTRLTVL.

The CDR3 DNA reads as TGTGCCAGCTCAACCGCGTCCGGGACAGGGATTCAGGCCGAGCAGTACTTC. Protein product: CASSTASGTGIQAEQYF. The chain employs TRBV18 and TRBJ2-7; 9 bases are a match to TRBD1. Germline V lookup: CDR1 KGHSH, CDR2 LQKENI. The CDR3 is 17 amino acids. V lost 5 bases to trimming and J lost 6 bases; unmatched junction nucleotides: 17.

The rearrangement links TRBV5-1 to TRBJ2-7, with a possible D match to TRBD1 (6 bases). CDR1 SGHRS and CDR2 YFSETQ come from the germline V gene. The CDR3 runs to 14 residues. Deletions cut 0 bases from V and 4 bases from J, with 11 bases between. This CDR3 reads CASSLGQGRYEQYF. The CDR3 DNA is TGCGCCAGCAGCTTGGGGCAGGGGCGGTACGAGCAGTACTTC.

The J gene is TRBJ2-1, the V gene TRBV24-1; TRBD2 might be the D (7 bases). The CDR3 is made up of 18 amino acids. Germline lookup yields CDR1 KGHDR and CDR2 SFDVKD. V lost 4 bases, J lost 3 bases, and 21 bases lay in between. Here the CDR3 reads CATSDHRDGSGVYNEQFF. CDR3 DNA: TGTGCCACCAGTGACCACAGGGATGGCAGCGGGGTCTACAATGAGCAGTTCTTC.

This rearrangement joins TRBV5-6 to TRBJ1-4; TRBD1 agrees at 8 bases. Per germline, CDR1 SGHDT and CDR2 YYEEEE. Unmatched junction bases numbered 3, after V lost 0 bases and J lost 5 bases. The CDR3 covers 15 residues. DNA of the CDR3: TGTGCCAGCAGCTTGGCAGGGGGCGGAAATGAAAAACTGTTTTTT. Protein product: CASSLAGGGNEKLFF.

This clone was recorded only once. The V and J genes are TRBV30 and TRBJ2-1, with 14 bases matching TRBD2. In germline, CDR1 is GTSNPN, CDR2 SVGIG (reference sequence). V was pared by 4 bases and J by 12 bases, with 14 bases of the junction left unmatched. The CDR3 is made up of 16 amino acids. This chain's CDR3 is CAWNGLAGGRGYLQFF. The CDR3 DNA reads as TGTGCCTGGAATGGACTAGCGGGAGGCCGGGGTTACTTGCAGTTCTTC.

The gene calls are TRBV9 and TRBJ2-5, with D possibly matching TRBD2 (5 bases). CDR1 and CDR2 (germline): SGDLS, YYNGEE. There are 15 residues in the CDR3. V lost 4 bases, J lost 5 bases, and 18 bases lay in between. This CDR3 reads CASSPLLVPGETQYF. For the CDR3, the DNA is TGTGCCAGCAGCCCTTTACTAGTCCCCGGGGAGACCCAGTACTTC.

The chain couples TRBV5-1 to TRBJ2-1; the match to TRBD2 covers 8 bases. Germline V gene sequence: CDR1 SGHRS, CDR2 YFSETQ. The junction had 12 bases not matched to a gene; V was cut back by 4 bases and J by 9 bases. CDR3 length: 15 residues. The CDR3 reads CASSRGGVAGIEQFF. In DNA, the CDR3 is TGCGCCAGCAGCCGGGGTGGAGTAGCGGGGATTGAGCAGTTCTTC. Using reference TRBV5-1 and TRBJ2-1 for the parts outside the CDR3, the full variable domain is KAGVTQTPRYLIKTRGQQVTLSCSPISGHRSVSWYQQTPGQGLQFLFEYFSETQRNKGNFPGRFSGRQFSNSRSEMNVSTLELGDSALYLCASSRGGVAGIEQFFGPGTRLTVL.

The chain carries TRBV19 and TRBJ1-2; perhaps TRBD1 as D (5 bases). The germline V gene encodes CDR1 LNHDA and CDR2 SQIVND (reference sequence). The germline V and J ends were trimmed by 5 bases and 6 bases, with 16 bases remaining between them. This CDR3 comprises 14 residues. CDR3 coding DNA: TGTGCCAGTAGTCCGGGCCCTAAGGGGCATGGCTACACCTTC. Amino acid sequence: CASSPGPKGHGYTF.

The gene calls are TRBV18 and TRBJ1-5; weak D call: TRBD1 (6 bases). Trimming stripped 2 bases from V and 3 bases from J, with 11 bases between. CDR3 length equals 15 residues. Germline lookup yields CDR1 KGHSH and CDR2 LQKENI. The CDR3 here is CASSPEAGVNQPQHF. In nucleotides, the CDR3 is TGTGCCAGCTCACCAGAGGCAGGGGTCAATCAGCCCCAGCATTTT.

This sequence joins TRBV20-1 and TRBJ1-1; D might be TRBD1 (5 bases). This CDR3 spans 13 amino acids. The V end lost 3 bases, the J end lost 0 bases, and 8 bases lay between the germline ends. The germline gives CDR1 DFQATT, CDR2 SNEGSKA (reference sequence). The CDR3 loop reads CSASPGLNTEAFF. DNA for the CDR3: TGCAGTGCTAGTCCAGGGTTGAACACTGAAGCTTTCTTT.

The chain recombines TRBV29-1 with TRBJ1-5; D ambiguous. V was shortened by 7 bases and J by 9 bases, with 19 bases between the two germline ends. Per germline, CDR1 SQVTM and CDR2 ANQGSEA. The CDR3 extends over 13 amino acids. The CDR3 spells CSATPSDGRPQHF. CDR3 sequence (DNA): TGCAGCGCGACACCCTCGGACGGGAGGCCCCAGCATTTT.